These 20 T cell receptor beta chains were sequenced from one sample in a study of shared clonotypes between healthy human individuals. This table comes from immunoSEQ multiplex PCR, and its TCRdb copy is limited to in-frame clones, with some not included. The profile shows roughly 2,500,000 clones, over 85% of them singletons. Sequencing was performed on naive CD4+ T cells from PBMCs. The subset here: CD45RA+ positively selected. All receptors derive from a man younger than 35 in good health. Some clones in this sample may be carry-over from other donors' samples.

This chain links TRBV28 with TRBJ2-1; 7 nucleotides agree with TRBD1. Germline CDR1 MDHEN, CDR2 SYDVKM. The J segment lost 4 bases and the V segment lost 5 bases, leaving 14 bases of the junction unmatched. CDR3 length: 17 amino acids. The CDR3 protein is CASSPASVQGQYNEQFF. The CDR3 bases are TGTGCCAGCAGTCCCGCGAGTGTCCAGGGACAGTACAATGAGCAGTTCTTC.

V usage is TRBV6-5 and J usage is TRBJ1-3; D gene unclear. Germline CDR1 MNHEY, CDR2 SVGAGI. The CDR3 covers 15 residues. Trimming removed 9 bases at V and 2 bases at J, with 17 bases between. Written as DNA, the CDR3 is TGTGCCAGTAGAGGGCCCGGGAATACTGGAAACACCATATATTTT. It codes for CASRGPGNTGNTIYF.

This clone was detected only a few times. This CDR3 is also generated by other DNA sequences in the sample. The CDR3 spells CASSLDGTGELFF. The CDR3 DNA reads as TGCGCCAGCAGCTTGGACGGCACCGGGGAGCTGTTTTTT. This chain links TRBV5-1 with TRBJ2-2; D not resolved. V lost 0 bases to trimming and J lost 4 bases, with 4 bases between them. The CDR3 contains 13 residues. Germline V gives CDR1 SGHRS, CDR2 YFSETQ.

The chain joins TRBV27 to TRBJ2-7; 7 positions agree with TRBD2. Germline V gene lookup returns CDR1 MNHEY and CDR2 SMNVEV (reference sequence). The CDR3 totals 15 residues. V lost 6 bases and J lost 1; bases outside the gene matches: 9. The CDR3 bases are TGTGCCAGCAGCGAGAAGCGGGGTTTTTCCTACGAGCAGTACTTC. Protein product: CASSEKRGFSYEQYF.

The CDR3 DNA follows: TGCAGCGTTGAGGGTAGCGGGAGAGGGGGGATCTACAATGAGCAGTTCTTC. Translated: CSVEGSGRGGIYNEQFF. The chain uses TRBV29-1 and TRBJ2-1; 9 nucleotides line up with TRBD2. The V gene's germline CDR1 is SQVTM and CDR2 ANQGSEA. The CDR3 is made up of 17 amino acids. The V segment lost 3 bases and the J segment 3 bases; nucleotides outside the gene matches: 12.

V usage is TRBV21-1 and J usage is TRBJ2-1; the D call TRBD1 from the table was never checked on the DNA. TRBV21-1 is a pseudogene. The CDR3 totals 17 residues. This CDR3 reads CASSTEMQVNLYNEQFF. The CDR3 DNA reads TGTGCCAGCAGCACCGAAATGCAGGTTAATCTCTACAATGAGCAGTTCTTC.

The rearrangement links TRBV11-2 to TRBJ2-5, with TRBD1 identical over 7 bases. Germline trimming cut 4 bases from V and 4 bases from J; bases unmatched to any gene: 6. Germline CDR1 reads SGHAT; CDR2 reads FQNNGV. The CDR3 totals 14 residues. The chain's CDR3 is CASSYRQGGETQYF. The CDR3, as DNA: TGTGCCAGCAGCTATAGACAGGGTGGAGAGACCCAGTACTTC.

The chain carries TRBV6-1 and TRBJ1-5; 8 bases map to TRBD1. This CDR3 has 14 residues. V dropped 5 bases and J dropped 3; count of bases not matched to a gene: 3. Germline V CDR1 and CDR2: MNHNS, SASEGT. The CDR3 nucleotides are TGTGCCAGCAGTCTGACAGGGGTCAATCAGCCCCAGCATTTT. Its protein is CASSLTGVNQPQHF.

The chain uses TRBV19 and TRBJ2-3; 7 bases align to TRBD2. V lost 3 bases and J lost 8; bases outside the gene matches: 17. The CDR3 length is 17 residues. Germline V gene sequence: CDR1 LNHDA, CDR2 SQIVND (reference sequence). CDR3 DNA: TGTGCCAGTAGTATCGACCCACCTAGCGGCGGCCGAGCTACGCAGTATTTT. As protein: CASSIDPPSGGRATQYF.

This clone was counted between two and nine times. This chain joins TRBV19 and TRBJ2-2; D is unclear. Germline CDR1 LNHDA, CDR2 SQIVND (reference sequence). V lost 6 bases, J lost 1 base, and 3 bases lay in between. The CDR3 contains 12 residues. CDR3 residues: CASRKNTGELFF. CDR3 nucleotides: TGTGCCAGTAGGAAGAACACCGGGGAGCTGTTTTTT.

The gene calls are TRBV7-2 and TRBJ2-1, with D possibly TRBD1 on 6 matching bases. Germline CDR1 reads SGHTA; CDR2 reads FQGNSA. The CDR3 is 11 residues long. Trimming left V 7 bases short and J 12 bases short, with 13 bases between. CDR3 loop: CASTNRVGQFF. In DNA, the CDR3 is TGTGCCAGCACAAACAGGGTCGGGCAGTTCTTC.

V gene TRBV29-1 combines with J gene TRBJ2-6; the match to TRBD1 covers 9 bases. Germline V gene data show CDR1 as SQVTM and CDR2 as ANQGSEA. With V trimmed by 7 bases and J by 15 bases, 7 bases remained unmatched. The CDR3 totals 11 residues. The CDR3 sequence is CSAGTGFDLTF. In nucleotides, the CDR3 is TGCAGCGCCGGGACAGGGTTTGACCTGACTTTC.

This clone occurred once. The V gene is TRBV6-6, the J gene TRBJ1-2; no clear D. V was shortened by 5 bases and J by 3 bases, with 19 bases between the two germline ends. The CDR3 contains 16 residues. The germline CDR1 and CDR2 sequences are MNHNY and SVGAGI (reference sequence). The CDR3 nucleotides read TGTGCCAGCAGTCTTACCCGTCTCCCAGGATACTATGGCTACACCTTC. Protein sequence: CASSLTRLPGYYGYTF.

The gene calls are TRBV2 and TRBJ1-5; the match to TRBD1 covers 9 bases. Losses at the gene ends were 6 bases for V and 8 bases for J; bases not matched to a gene: 2. The CDR3 runs 12 residues. Germline loops: CDR1 SNHLY, CDR2 FYNNEI. In DNA, the CDR3 is TGTGCCAGCAGCGGACAGGGGAAGCCCCAGCATTTT. Protein sequence: CASSGQGKPQHF.

This sequence joins TRBV7-9 and TRBJ2-1; 10 nucleotides match TRBD1. Germline V lookup: CDR1 SEHNR, CDR2 FQNEAQ (reference sequence). V was clipped by 5 bases and J by 7 bases; unmatched bases: 5. The CDR3 totals 14 residues. The chain's CDR3 is CASSPTGGGNEQFF. The CDR3 coding sequence is TGTGCCAGCAGCCCGACAGGGGGCGGGAATGAGCAGTTCTTC.

The gene calls are TRBV7-2 and TRBJ1-2; possibly TRBD1 for D (6 bases). The V gene lost 5 bases and the J gene lost 4 bases, with 14 bases spanning the gap. The CDR3 is 14 amino acids. Germline V gene data show CDR1 as SGHTA and CDR2 as FQGNSA. The CDR3 spells CASSLLGQPYGYTF. For the CDR3, the DNA is TGTGCCAGCAGCCTCCTCGGACAGCCCTATGGCTACACCTTC.

The chain is built from TRBV25-1 and TRBJ1-1; 8 nucleotides align to TRBD1. The CDR3 is 14 amino acids. The J segment lost 6 bases and the V segment lost 5 bases, leaving 8 bases of the junction unmatched. Looked up from germline, CDR1 is MGHDK and CDR2 is SYGVNS. The DNA for the CDR3 is TGTGCCAGCAGTAAATTGACAGGGGCCCCTGAAGCTTTCTTT. It is translated as CASSKLTGAPEAFF.

The V and J genes are TRBV28 and TRBJ1-1; TRBD1 might be the D (5 bases). With 4 bases removed from V and 6 bases from J, the gap between germline ends came to 18 bases. Germline lookup yields CDR1 MDHEN and CDR2 SYDVKM. This CDR3 spans 15 amino acids. The CDR3 is CASSSQGGLSAEAFF. In DNA form, the CDR3 reads TGTGCCAGCAGTTCCCAGGGTGGCCTATCGGCTGAAGCTTTCTTT.

The chain carries TRBV5-1 and TRBJ2-5; maybe TRBD2 (6 bases). The CDR3 has 15 residues. Germline V gene sequence: CDR1 SGHRS, CDR2 YFSETQ. The ends were cut back, 2 bases at V and 4 bases at J, with 15 bases in the middle. The CDR3 here is CASSLTRGAGETQYF. CDR3 nucleotides: TGCGCCAGCAGCTTAACTCGGGGAGCGGGAGAGACCCAGTACTTC.

With regard to this clone: Other DNA sequences in the same sample also yield this CDR3. The chain uses TRBV5-1 and TRBJ1-3, with D tentatively TRBD1 (6 bases). Trimming took 4 bases from V and 2 from J, leaving 10 bases between them. CDR3 length: 14 amino acids. Per the germline V gene, CDR1 is SGHRS and CDR2 is YFSETQ. CDR3 sequence: CASSLDSAGNTIYF. The DNA for the CDR3 is TGCGCCAGCAGCCTGGACAGTGCTGGAAACACCATATATTTT.